This record concerns one T cell receptor beta chain sequence. The entry originates in a study of blood T cell repertoires in COVID-19. The repertoire was sequenced with immunoSEQ multiplex PCR; TCRdb's copy has only in-frame clones and lacks some. Of 200,000 to 250,000 clones listed, around nine tenths are singletons. V lost 8 bases and J 2 bases, leaving 15 bases between the germline ends. Germline V gives CDR1 MRHNA, CDR2 SNTAGT. The CDR3 is made up of 14 amino acids. V and J are TRBV6-4 and TRBJ1-1, with D perhaps TRBD1 (6 bases). The clonotype was recovered from a man aged 55 to 70 who had recovered from COVID-19. The specimen was peripheral blood. In nucleotides, the CDR3 is TGTGCCAGCGCTCCTACACAGGGAAACACTGAAGCTTTCTTT. Its protein is CASAPTQGNTEAFF.